The table lists the clone carrying this T cell receptor beta chain with a count of one. The antigen is not known. The data derive from a study of cytomegalovirus exposure and HLA in healthy donors. General study results and limits: In vitro experiments confirmed that three CMV-associated chains were specific for CMV antigens.

Assay used: immunoSEQ multiplex PCR; TCRdb lists only in-frame clones, some missing. The sample records about 82,000 clones, about 92% being singletons. V shed 5 bases and J shed 0 bases, with 11 bases lying between them. CDR1 is SEHNR, CDR2 FQNEAQ, per germline (reference sequence). CDR3 length equals 15 residues. Sequenced sample: PBMCs. This chain uses TRBV7-9 with TRBJ1-3; D uncertain. The sequence was obtained from a man younger than 35 in good health and CMV-seronegative. The CDR3 region is CASSRHLSSGNTIYF. In nucleotides, the CDR3 is TGTGCCAGCAGCCGACACCTGAGCTCTGGAAACACCATATATTTT. The whole variable domain, filled in from reference TRBV7-9 and TRBJ1-3, reads DTGVSQNPRHKITKRGQNVTFRCDPISEHNRLYWYRQTLGQGPEFLTYFQNEAQLEKSRLLSDRFSAERPKGSFSTLEIQRTEQGDSAMYLCASSRHLSSGNTIYFGEGSWLTVV.